Here is one TCR beta chain with its context. Germline-derived CDR1 and CDR2 are LGHDT and YNNKEL (reference sequence). This CDR3 spans 10 amino acids. The V end lost 2 bases, the J end lost 10 bases, and 5 bases lay between the germline ends. This sample is drawn from a study of blood T cell repertoires in COVID-19. Study background: Specimens from acute and convalescent COVID-19 originated in the United States, Italy and Spain. PBMCs, B-cell-depleted T cells, or T cells provided the cDNA or gDNA that made up the material.

Under the authors' procedure: Reference gene primers were amplified, and this amplification served to estimate nucleated cell counts. The data were produced by immunoSEQ multiplex PCR, yet TCRdb's version contains in-frame clones alone and is incomplete. The V and J calls and clone size were taken over from that table, and D and trimming were inferred from the DNA. The sample contains 25,000 to 35,000 clones, approximately 91% of which appear only once. Sequenced: peripheral blood. The source of this sequence is a human donor in a cohort sampled during active COVID-19. The V call is TRBV3-1 (or the pseudogene TRBV3-2), the J call TRBJ2-5; no clear D gene. This CDR3 is CASSQIHQYF. The CDR3 coding sequence is TGTGCCAGCAGCCAAATACACCAGTACTTC.